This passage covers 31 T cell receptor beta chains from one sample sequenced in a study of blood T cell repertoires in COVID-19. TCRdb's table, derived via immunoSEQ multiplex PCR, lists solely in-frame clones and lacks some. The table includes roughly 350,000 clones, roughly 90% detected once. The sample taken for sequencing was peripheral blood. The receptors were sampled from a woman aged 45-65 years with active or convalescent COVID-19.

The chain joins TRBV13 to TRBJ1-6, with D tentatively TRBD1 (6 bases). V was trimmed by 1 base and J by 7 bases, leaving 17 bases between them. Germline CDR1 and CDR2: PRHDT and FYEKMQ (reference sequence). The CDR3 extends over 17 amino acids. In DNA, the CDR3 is TGTGCCAGCAGCTTAGAGGCAGCACAGGGCGCCAATTCACCCCTCCACTTT. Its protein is CASSLEAAQGANSPLHF.

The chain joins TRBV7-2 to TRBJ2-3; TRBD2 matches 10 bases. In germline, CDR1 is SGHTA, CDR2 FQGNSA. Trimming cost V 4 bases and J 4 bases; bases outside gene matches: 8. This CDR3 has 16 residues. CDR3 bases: TGTGCCAGCAGCTCGCTAGCGGGAGTTGGGTCAGATACGCAGTATTTT. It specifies CASSSLAGVGSDTQYF.

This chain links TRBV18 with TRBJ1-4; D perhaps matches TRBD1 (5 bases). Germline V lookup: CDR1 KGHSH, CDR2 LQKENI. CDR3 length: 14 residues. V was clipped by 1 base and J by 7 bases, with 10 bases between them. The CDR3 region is CASSPRRQTEKLFF. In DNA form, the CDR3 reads TGTGCCAGCTCACCACGTAGACAGACTGAAAAACTGTTTTTT.

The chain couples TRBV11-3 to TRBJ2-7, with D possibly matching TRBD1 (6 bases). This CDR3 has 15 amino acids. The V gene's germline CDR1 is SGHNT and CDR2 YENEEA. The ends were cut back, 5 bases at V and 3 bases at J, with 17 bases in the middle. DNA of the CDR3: TGTGCCAGCAGCCTCCGGACAGCAGATATCTACGAGCAGTACTTC. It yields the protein CASSLRTADIYEQYF.

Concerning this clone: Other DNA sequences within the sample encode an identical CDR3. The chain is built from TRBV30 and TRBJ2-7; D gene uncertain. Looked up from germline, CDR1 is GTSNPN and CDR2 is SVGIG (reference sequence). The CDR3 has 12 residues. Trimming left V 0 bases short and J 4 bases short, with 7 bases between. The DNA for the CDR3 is TGTGCCTGGAGTGTACCGGGTTACGAGCAGTACTTC. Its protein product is CAWSVPGYEQYF.

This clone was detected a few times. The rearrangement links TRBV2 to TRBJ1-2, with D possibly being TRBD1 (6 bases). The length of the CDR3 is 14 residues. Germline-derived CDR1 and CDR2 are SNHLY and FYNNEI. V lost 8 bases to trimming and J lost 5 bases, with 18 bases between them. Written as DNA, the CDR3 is TGTGCCAGCGGTACGGAGGGGGGAGGGTATGGCTACACCTTC. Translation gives CASGTEGGGYGYTF.

In nucleotides, the CDR3 is TGTGCCATCAGTGAGGCGGGAGGTAACACCGGGGAGCTGTTTTTT. Translated, it gives CAISEAGGNTGELFF. This rearrangement joins TRBV10-3 to TRBJ2-2, with 8 positions matching TRBD2. Germline V gene sequence: CDR1 ENHRY, CDR2 SYGVKD. V shed 2 bases, J shed 2 bases, and the junction held 1 base outside the gene matches. The length of the CDR3 is 15 residues.

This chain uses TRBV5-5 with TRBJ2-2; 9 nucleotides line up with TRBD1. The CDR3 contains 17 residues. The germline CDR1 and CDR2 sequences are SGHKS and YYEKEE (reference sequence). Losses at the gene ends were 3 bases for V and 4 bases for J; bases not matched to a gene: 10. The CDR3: CASSSLTTGGPTGELFF. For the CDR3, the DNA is TGTGCCAGCAGCTCCTTGACCACAGGGGGCCCCACCGGGGAGCTGTTTTTT.

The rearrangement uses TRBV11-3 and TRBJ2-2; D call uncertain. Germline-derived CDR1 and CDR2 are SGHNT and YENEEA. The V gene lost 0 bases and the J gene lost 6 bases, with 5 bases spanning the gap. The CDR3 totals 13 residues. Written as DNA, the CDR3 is TGTGCCAGCAGCTTAGATCTCTCCGGGGAGCTGTTTTTT. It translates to CASSLDLSGELFF.

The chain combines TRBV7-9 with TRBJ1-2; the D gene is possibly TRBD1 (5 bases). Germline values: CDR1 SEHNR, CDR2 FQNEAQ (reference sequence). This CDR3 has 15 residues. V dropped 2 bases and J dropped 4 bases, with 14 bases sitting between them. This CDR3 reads CASSLSPAGIYGYTF. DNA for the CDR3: TGTGCCAGCAGCTTATCCCCTGCAGGGATCTATGGCTACACCTTC.

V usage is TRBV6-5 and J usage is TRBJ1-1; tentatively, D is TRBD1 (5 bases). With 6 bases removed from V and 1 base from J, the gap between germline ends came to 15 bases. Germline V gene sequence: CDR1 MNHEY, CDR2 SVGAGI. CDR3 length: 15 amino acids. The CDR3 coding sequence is TGTGCCAGCAGAAGGGGTATTGTTGGGAACACTGAAGCTTTCTTT. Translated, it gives CASRRGIVGNTEAFF.

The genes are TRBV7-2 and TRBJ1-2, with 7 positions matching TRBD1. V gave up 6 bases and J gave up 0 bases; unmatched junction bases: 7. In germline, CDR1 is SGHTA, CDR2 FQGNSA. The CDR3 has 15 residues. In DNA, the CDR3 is TGTGCCAGCAGTTTTGGACAGGAGGCTAACTATGGCTACACCTTC. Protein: CASSFGQEANYGYTF.

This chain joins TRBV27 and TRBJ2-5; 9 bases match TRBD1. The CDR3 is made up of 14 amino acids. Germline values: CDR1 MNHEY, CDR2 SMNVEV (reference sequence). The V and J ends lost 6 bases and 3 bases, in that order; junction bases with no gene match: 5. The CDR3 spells CASSHRQGEETQYF. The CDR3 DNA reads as TGTGCCAGCAGCCACCGACAGGGGGAAGAGACCCAGTACTTC.

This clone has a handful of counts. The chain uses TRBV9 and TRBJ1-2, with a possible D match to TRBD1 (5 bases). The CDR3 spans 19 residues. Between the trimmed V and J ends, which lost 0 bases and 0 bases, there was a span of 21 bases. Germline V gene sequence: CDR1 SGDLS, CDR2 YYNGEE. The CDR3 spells CASSVATGLGIRPNYGYTF. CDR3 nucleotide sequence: TGTGCCAGCAGCGTAGCTACGGGACTGGGTATTCGGCCTAACTATGGCTACACCTTC.

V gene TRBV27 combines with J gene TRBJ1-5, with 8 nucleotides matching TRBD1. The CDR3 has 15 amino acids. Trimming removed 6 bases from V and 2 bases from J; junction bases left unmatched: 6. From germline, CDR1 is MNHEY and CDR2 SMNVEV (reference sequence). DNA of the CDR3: TGTGCCAGCAGGCGGGACAGGTTAGGCAATCAGCCCCAGCATTTT. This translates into CASRRDRLGNQPQHF.

CDR3 amino acids: CASSFGDSYGYTF. The DNA for the CDR3 is TGTGCCAGCAGCTTCGGGGACAGCTATGGCTACACCTTC. The chain is built from TRBV5-5 and TRBJ1-2, with 7 bases aligning to TRBD1. V lost 2 bases, J lost 4 bases, and 2 bases stayed unmatched. Germline CDR1 SGHKS, CDR2 YYEKEE (reference sequence). The CDR3 runs to 13 residues.

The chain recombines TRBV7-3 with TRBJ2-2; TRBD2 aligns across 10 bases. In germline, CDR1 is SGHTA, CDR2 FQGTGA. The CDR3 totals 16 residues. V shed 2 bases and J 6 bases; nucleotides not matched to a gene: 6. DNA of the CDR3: TGTGCCAGCAGCTTACAAAGCGGGAGGGTGGCCGGGGAGCTGTTTTTT. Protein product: CASSLQSGRVAGELFF.

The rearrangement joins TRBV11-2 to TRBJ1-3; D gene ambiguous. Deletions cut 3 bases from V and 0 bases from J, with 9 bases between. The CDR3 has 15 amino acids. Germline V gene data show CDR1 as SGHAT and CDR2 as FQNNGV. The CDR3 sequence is CASSFTENSGNTIYF. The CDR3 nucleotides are TGTGCCAGCAGCTTCACAGAGAACTCTGGAAACACCATATATTTT.

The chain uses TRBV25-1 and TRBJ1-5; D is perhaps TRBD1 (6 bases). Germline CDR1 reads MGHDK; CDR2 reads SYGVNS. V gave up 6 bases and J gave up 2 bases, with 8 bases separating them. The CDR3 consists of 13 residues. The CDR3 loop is CASRAGGNQPQHF. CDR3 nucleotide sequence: TGTGCCAGCAGAGCAGGGGGCAATCAGCCCCAGCATTTT.

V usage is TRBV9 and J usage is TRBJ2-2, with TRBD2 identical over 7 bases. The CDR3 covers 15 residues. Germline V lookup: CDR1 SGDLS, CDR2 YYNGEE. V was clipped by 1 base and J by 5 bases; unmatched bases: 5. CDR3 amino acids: CASSVRGEWTGELFF. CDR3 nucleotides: TGTGCCAGCAGCGTACGGGGGGAGTGGACCGGGGAGCTGTTTTTT.

For the CDR3, the DNA is TGTGCCAGCAGCCCTTTGGGCCCCGGGACAGCCGACGGAAACACCATATATTTT. Translation gives CASSPLGPGTADGNTIYF. The V and J genes are TRBV7-9 and TRBJ1-3; 7 bases agree with TRBD1. Trimming removed 5 bases from V and 4 bases from J; junction bases left unmatched: 17. Germline lookup yields CDR1 SEHNR and CDR2 FQNEAQ (reference sequence). The CDR3 has 18 residues.

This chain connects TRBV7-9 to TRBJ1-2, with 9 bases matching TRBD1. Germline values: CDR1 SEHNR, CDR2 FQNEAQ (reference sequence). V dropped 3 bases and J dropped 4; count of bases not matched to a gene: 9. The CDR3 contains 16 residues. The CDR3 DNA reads TGTGCCAGCAGCTTGGGGTGGGACAGGGAAAGCTATGGCTACACCTTC. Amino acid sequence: CASSLGWDRESYGYTF.

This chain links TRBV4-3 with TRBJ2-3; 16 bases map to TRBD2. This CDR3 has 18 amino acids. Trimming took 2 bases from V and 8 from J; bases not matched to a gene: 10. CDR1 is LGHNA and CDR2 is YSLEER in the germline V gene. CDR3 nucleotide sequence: TGCGCCAGCAGCCAACTTACCGGGACTAGCGGGAGGGGGAGTACGCAGTATTTT. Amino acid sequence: CASSQLTGTSGRGSTQYF.

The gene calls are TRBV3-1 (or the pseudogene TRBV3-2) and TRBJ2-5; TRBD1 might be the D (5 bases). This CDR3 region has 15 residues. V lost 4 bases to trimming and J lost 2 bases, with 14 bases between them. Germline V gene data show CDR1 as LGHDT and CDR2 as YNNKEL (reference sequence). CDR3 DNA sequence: TGTGCCAGCAGCCCGCGTGGCAGGGCACAAGAGACCCAGTACTTC. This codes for CASSPRGRAQETQYF.

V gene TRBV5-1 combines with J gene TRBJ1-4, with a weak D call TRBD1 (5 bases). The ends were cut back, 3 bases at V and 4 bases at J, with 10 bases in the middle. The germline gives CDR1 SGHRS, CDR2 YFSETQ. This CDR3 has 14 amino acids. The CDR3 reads CASSSGGFNEKLFF. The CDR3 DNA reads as TGCGCCAGCAGCTCCGGGGGTTTTAATGAAAAACTGTTTTTT.

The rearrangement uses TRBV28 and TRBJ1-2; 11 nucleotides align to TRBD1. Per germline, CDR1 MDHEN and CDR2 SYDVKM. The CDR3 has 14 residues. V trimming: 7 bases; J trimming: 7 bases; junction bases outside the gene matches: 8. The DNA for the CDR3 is TGTGCCAGCACACCGGGACAGGGGGTGGTTGGCTACACCTTC. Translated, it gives CASTPGQGVVGYTF.

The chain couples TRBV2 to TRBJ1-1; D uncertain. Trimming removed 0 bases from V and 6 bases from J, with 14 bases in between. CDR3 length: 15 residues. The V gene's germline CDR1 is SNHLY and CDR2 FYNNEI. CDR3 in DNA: TGTGCCAGCAGTGAAGCTGCCCTGCAGTCCGCTGAAGCTTTCTTT. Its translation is CASSEAALQSAEAFF.

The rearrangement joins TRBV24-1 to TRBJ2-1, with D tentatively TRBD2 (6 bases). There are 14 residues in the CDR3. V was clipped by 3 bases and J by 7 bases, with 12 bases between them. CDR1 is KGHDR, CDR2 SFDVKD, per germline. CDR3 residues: CATSDSRAGNEQFF. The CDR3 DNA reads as TGTGCCACCAGTGATAGCAGGGCGGGGAATGAGCAGTTCTTC.

CDR3 loop: CASSQGSQGSTEAFF. CDR3 coding DNA: TGTGCCAGCAGCCAAGGTTCCCAGGGAAGTACTGAAGCTTTCTTT. The chain couples TRBV3-1 (or the pseudogene TRBV3-2) to TRBJ1-1; possibly TRBD1 for D (5 bases). The CDR3 consists of 15 residues. Germline V gives CDR1 LGHDT, CDR2 YNNKEL (reference sequence). Trimming took 1 base from V and 5 from J, leaving 14 bases between them.

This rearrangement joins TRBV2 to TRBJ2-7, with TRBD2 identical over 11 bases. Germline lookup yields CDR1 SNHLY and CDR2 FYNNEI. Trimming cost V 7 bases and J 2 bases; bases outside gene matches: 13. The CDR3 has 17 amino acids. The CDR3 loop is CASNGRLAGGATYEQYF. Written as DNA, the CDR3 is TGTGCCAGCAATGGGAGGCTAGCGGGGGGAGCTACCTACGAGCAGTACTTC.

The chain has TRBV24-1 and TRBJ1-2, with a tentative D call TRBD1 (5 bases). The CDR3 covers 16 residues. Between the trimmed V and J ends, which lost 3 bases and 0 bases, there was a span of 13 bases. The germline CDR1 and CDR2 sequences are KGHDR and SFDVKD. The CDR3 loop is CATSDPSGGANYGYTF. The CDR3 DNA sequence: TGTGCCACCAGTGATCCTTCGGGGGGAGCTAACTATGGCTACACCTTC.